The text below deals with one T cell receptor beta chain. Using immunoSEQ multiplex PCR, the repertoire was profiled, and TCRdb retains in-frame clones only, with some absent. This sample carries around 2,000,000 clones, approximately 95% of them seen once, and the ten largest clones take approximately 1.2%. These data come from a study of shared clonotypes between healthy human individuals. Germline CDR1 and CDR2: SGHVS and FQNEAQ. J gave up 4 bases and V 5 bases, and 5 bases lay outside the gene matches. CDR3 length: 16 residues. In the naive CD8 group, cells lacked CD45RO and were positively selected for CCR7, so terminally differentiated effector memory CD45RA+ cells were left out.

The gene calls are TRBV7-8 and TRBJ2-3; 14 bases are shared with TRBD2. The receptor was isolated from a man younger than 35 in good health. The sample comprised naive CD8+ T cells sorted from blood. CDR3 DNA: TGTGCCAGCAGCACGGGACTAGCGGGGGCGGCAGATACGCAGTATTTT. Amino acid sequence: CASSTGLAGAADTQYF.